The clone carrying this T cell receptor (beta chain) was seen ten or more times. A total of 2 million PBMCs stored at -80 degrees C provided the unsorted libraries. These data originate in a study of neurological immune-mediated disorders. As for the cDNA, it was generated by 5'RACE with 10-nucleotide random UMIs. TCRdb analysed the 5' RACE reads with MiXCR anew, one entry per CDR3 protein. The table includes about 55,000 distinct CDR3 sequences, around 4% detected once. This clonotype originated in a man in his thirties or forties with multiple sclerosis. Sequencing was performed on PBMCs.

CDR3 region: CASSLGWNTEAFF. The CDR3 bases are TGTGCCAGCAGCTTGGGATGGAACACTGAAGCTTTCTTT. This chain uses TRBV7-3 with TRBJ1-1; D is unclear. CDR3 length: 13 residues. The V end lost 3 bases, the J end lost 1 base, and 6 bases lay between the germline ends. Per germline, CDR1 SGHTA and CDR2 FQGTGA.